This TCR beta chain came from a study of cytomegalovirus exposure and HLA in healthy donors. The CDR3 is 15 amino acids. The germline CDR1 and CDR2 sequences are SGDLS and YYNGEE. The PCR ran on 60 Vbeta and 13 Jbeta primers. Original processing notes: In a later analysis, the count reached 80 million or so unique TCR beta chains, with 10 million to 11 million shared. Assay used: immunoSEQ multiplex PCR; TCRdb lists only in-frame clones, some missing. V and J calls and clone size are given by that table; D and trimming were obtained from the DNA. Of 150,000 to 200,000 clones in the sample, 75% to 80% were seen once. Details on this clone: A read error may account for a junction end that differs from germline.

Sequenced input: PBMCs. The TCR comes from a woman in her twenties or thirties in good health and CMV-seropositive. V usage is TRBV9 and J usage is TRBJ2-3, with 10 positions matching TRBD1. This CDR3 reads CASSVPTGGTDTQYF. The CDR3 region has the DNA TGTGCCAGCAGCGTACCGACAGGGGGCACGGATACGCAGTATTTT. Together with reference TRBV9 and TRBJ2-3, the CDR3 gives the full variable domain: DSGVTQTPKHLITATGQRVTLRCSPRSGDLSVYWYQQSLDQGLQFLIQYYNGEERAKGNILERFSAQQFPDLHSELNLSSLELGDSALYFCASSVPTGGTDTQYFGPGTRLTVL.